What follows is one T cell receptor (beta chain) and its context. Its antigen is not known. Libraries were prepared by immunoSEQ multiplex PCR; TCRdb keeps only in-frame clonotypes and omits some of them. Here the sample spans about 150,000 clones, around 84% being singletons. Germline V lookup: CDR1 DFQATT, CDR2 SNEGSKA (reference sequence). The CDR3 contains 11 residues. The V and J ends lost 6 bases and 7 bases respectively, with 9 bases between them. The data are from a study of cytomegalovirus exposure and HLA in healthy donors. Study-level points and caveats: Researchers catalogued some 160 TCR beta chains as cytomegalovirus-associated. Rare TCR sequences predominated, though certain public TCRs were found in many donors. That first-cohort TCR clusters tended to co-occur in the 95 to 150 validation repertoires was found in a later analysis.

From the approximately 110-subject validation cohort, which was separate from the roughly 630-subject first cohort, the donors were drawn. The origin of this receptor is a human donor in good health. Sequencing input: PBMCs. The gene calls are TRBV20-1 and TRBJ1-4; TRBD1 might be the D (5 bases). In DNA, the CDR3 is TGCAGTGCAGGGGTGGGTGAAAAACTGTTTTTT. It is translated as CSAGVGEKLFF.